Shown below are 13 T cell receptor beta chains from a single sample sequenced in a study of blood T cell repertoires in COVID-19. Sequencing used immunoSEQ multiplex PCR; TCRdb keeps in-frame clones, though not all of them. The sample yields about 180,000 clones, more than 70% seen once. Sequencing was done on a sample of peripheral blood. Receptor source: a person aged 65 to 79 with COVID-19, enrolled during active disease.

The V call is TRBV5-1, the J call TRBJ1-2, with 7 bases that match TRBD1. The CDR3 contains 15 residues. Germline V gene sequence: CDR1 SGHRS, CDR2 YFSETQ. V lost 4 bases and J lost 5; bases outside the gene matches: 11. The CDR3, as DNA: TGCGCCAGCAGCCCGACGGGACAGATCCTGTATGGCTACACCTTC. This sequence encodes CASSPTGQILYGYTF.

The chain uses TRBV27 and TRBJ2-7; TRBD1 aligns across 7 bases. Germline-derived CDR1 and CDR2 are MNHEY and SMNVEV (reference sequence). The V segment lost 4 bases and the J segment 5 bases; nucleotides outside the gene matches: 5. There are 13 residues in the CDR3. CDR3 amino acids: CASSSGTVHEQYF. The CDR3 nucleotides read TGTGCCAGCAGTTCCGGGACAGTCCACGAGCAGTACTTC.

This chain links TRBV5-1 with TRBJ2-7, with TRBD2 as a possible D gene (5 bases). Germline values: CDR1 SGHRS, CDR2 YFSETQ. The ends were cut back, 0 bases at V and 0 bases at J, with 7 bases in the middle. The CDR3 runs 14 residues. CDR3 sequence: CASSLERSSYEQYF. The DNA for the CDR3 is TGCGCCAGCAGCTTGGAGCGGAGCTCCTACGAGCAGTACTTC.

The chain couples TRBV11-1 to TRBJ2-7, with 7 bases aligning to TRBD1. This CDR3 is built from 15 residues. Germline trimming cut 3 bases from V and 0 bases from J; bases unmatched to any gene: 5. In germline, CDR1 is SGHAT, CDR2 FQDESV (reference sequence). DNA for the CDR3: TGTGCCAGCAGCTTCACAGGGGTGAGCTCCTACGAGCAGTACTTC. Its protein product is CASSFTGVSSYEQYF.

This chain connects TRBV28 to TRBJ1-4; weak D call: TRBD1 (6 bases). The V end was cut by 7 bases, the J end by 2 bases, with 20 bases between. The CDR3 has 17 amino acids. Germline V gives CDR1 MDHEN, CDR2 SYDVKM. The CDR3 spells CASTLGGSFLTNEKLFF. The CDR3 DNA sequence: TGTGCCAGCACCCTTGGGGGCAGCTTCCTTACTAATGAAAAACTGTTTTTT.

The V call is TRBV2, the J call TRBJ2-2; 13 bases fit TRBD2. This CDR3 comprises 16 residues. The germline gives CDR1 SNHLY, CDR2 FYNNEI. V was clipped by 5 bases and J by 11 bases; unmatched bases: 11. DNA of the CDR3: TGTGCCAGCAGTTTAAAACTAGCGGGGGGGCCCGTCGAGCTGTTTTTT. It codes for CASSLKLAGGPVELFF.

This clone has a single count. This chain uses TRBV28 with TRBJ2-2, with 8 bases lining up with TRBD2. Per germline, CDR1 MDHEN and CDR2 SYDVKM. After removal of 6 bases from V and 8 bases from J, the junction contained 5 bases not matched to a gene. CDR3 length equals 13 residues. The CDR3: CASSPGGAGELFF. The DNA of the CDR3 is TGTGCCAGCAGCCCCGGGGGGGCGGGGGAGCTGTTTTTT.

The chain joins TRBV4-1 to TRBJ1-6; a possible D gene is TRBD1 (6 bases). V was clipped by 1 base and J by 2 bases, with 15 bases between them. This CDR3 comprises 18 residues. CDR1 MGHRA and CDR2 YSYEKL come from the germline V gene. CDR3 in amino acids: CASSQGLSDRTYNSPLHF. Written as DNA, the CDR3 is TGCGCCAGCAGCCAAGGGCTAAGCGACAGGACCTATAATTCACCCCTCCACTTT.

The chain links TRBV9 to TRBJ2-1; perhaps TRBD2 as D (6 bases). V was shortened by 4 bases and J by 6 bases, with 14 bases between the two germline ends. The V gene's germline CDR1 is SGDLS and CDR2 YYNGEE. The CDR3 length is 14 residues. CDR3 sequence reads: CASSMRTTLNEQFF. The DNA for the CDR3 is TGTGCCAGCAGCATGCGGACTACTCTCAATGAGCAGTTCTTC.

The chain combines TRBV19 with TRBJ2-3, with a possible D match to TRBD1 (6 bases). V lost 7 bases and J 2 bases, leaving 16 bases between the germline ends. The CDR3 totals 15 residues. Germline loops: CDR1 LNHDA, CDR2 SQIVND (reference sequence). The CDR3 nucleotides read TGTGCCAGTAATTTCCGGGACAAAGACACAGATACGCAGTATTTT. It codes for CASNFRDKDTDTQYF.

The genes are TRBV7-3 and TRBJ2-2; 9 bases fit TRBD1. The CDR3 totals 15 residues. Germline-derived CDR1 and CDR2 are SGHTA and FQGTGA. After removal of 5 bases from V and 5 bases from J, the junction contained 6 bases not matched to a gene. The CDR3 region has the DNA TGTGCCAGCAGCCCCCGGGACAGGGAAACCGGGGAGCTGTTTTTT. Amino acid sequence: CASSPRDRETGELFF. The full variable domain, rest sourced from reference TRBV7-3 and TRBJ2-2, is GAGVSQTPSNKVTEKGKYVELRCDPISGHTALYWYRQSLGQGPEFLIYFQGTGAADDSGLPNDRFFAVRPEGSVSTLKIQRTERGDSAVYLCASSPRDRETGELFFGEGSRLTVL.

Written as DNA, the CDR3 is TGTGCCAGCAGTTTCTCCAGGGGATGGGGGGGAGATACGCAGTATTTT. Its translation: CASSFSRGWGGDTQYF. This rearrangement joins TRBV27 to TRBJ2-3; TRBD2 might be the D (7 bases). Trimming removed 3 bases from V and 5 bases from J, with 18 bases in between. Germline CDR1 reads MNHEY; CDR2 reads SMNVEV (reference sequence). CDR3 length: 16 residues.

The genes are TRBV19 and TRBJ2-1; TRBD1 matches 9 bases. CDR1 is LNHDA and CDR2 is SQIVND in the germline V gene (reference sequence). The V and J ends lost 6 bases and 3 bases, in that order; junction bases with no gene match: 6. The CDR3 length is 15 residues. CDR3 loop: CASSRGQGGYNEQFF. For the CDR3, the DNA is TGTGCCAGTAGCCGGGGACAGGGTGGCTACAATGAGCAGTTCTTC.